Sequencing of this T cell receptor (beta chain) was carried out in a study of vaccination effects on CD4 cells after COVID-19. Study as a whole: Two doses of BNT162b2 or mRNA-1273 vaccine were administered to participants. Study outcomes and limitations: Only a single clone (1 of 255 vaccine-induced clones in healthy vaccinees) cross-reacted with common cold coronaviruses.

TCRdb's table, derived via immunoSEQ multiplex PCR, lists solely in-frame clones and lacks some. The table lists approximately 70,000 clones, 60% to 75% of them singletons. Concerning this clone: Its antigen is still unknown.

Within the ViraFEST assay, antigen-specific CD4+ T cells underwent expansion with viral peptide pools prior to sequencing. Scientists isolated CD4+ T cells after a roughly 10-day culture period ended. None of these healthy vaccinees had been infected with SARS-CoV-2 before vaccination. V was clipped by 4 bases and J by 7 bases; unmatched bases: 10. CDR1 is MNHEY, CDR2 SVGAGI, per germline. This CDR3 is 16 amino acids long. This chain uses TRBV6-5 with TRBJ1-5; 10 bases line up with TRBD1. The sequence came from a human donor who received a COVID-19 vaccine. The material was CD4+ T cells from PBMCs cultured with HCoV-NL63 spike peptides, obtained before COVID-19 vaccination. The CDR3 spells CASSSQTGGRGQPQHF. Here the CDR3 DNA reads TGTGCCAGCAGTTCCCAGACAGGGGGCCGGGGACAGCCCCAGCATTTT.